This TCR beta chain appears in the sequencing data of a study of shared clonotypes between healthy human individuals. Assay used: immunoSEQ multiplex PCR; TCRdb lists only in-frame clones, some missing. In the table there are about 680,000 clones, around four fifths of which are singletons. This CDR3 region has 15 residues. The V end was cut by 1 base, the J end by 3 bases, with 12 bases between. Germline V gene data show CDR1 as MGHRA and CDR2 as YSYEKL. The source is a woman younger than 45 in good health. V usage is TRBV4-1 and J usage is TRBJ1-2; perhaps TRBD1 as D (5 bases). Sequenced input: memory CD4+ T cells sorted from blood. Subset here: CD45RA-negative fraction. The DNA for the CDR3 is TGCGCCAGCAGCCAAGTGGGGGGGGTGTACTATGGCTACACCTTC. Translated: CASSQVGGVYYGYTF.